Listed below are T cell receptor beta chains from one sample, sequenced in a study of cytomegalovirus exposure and HLA in healthy donors. Using immunoSEQ multiplex PCR, the repertoire was profiled, and TCRdb retains in-frame clones only, with some absent. In the table there are around 100,000 clones, 50% to 75% of which are singletons. Material: PBMCs. Receptors were obtained from a man aged 25-45 years in good health and CMV-seronegative. CDR3s include the opening cysteine and the closing phenylalanine or tryptophan. The D gene is left open where the match is weak. Size values are once, few and many counts, or a class for expanded clones, and some rows have none.

>.|TRBJ2-1|.|TRBV7-8
TGTGCCAGCAGCTTAGCGTTGCGAAAGTACAATGAGCAGTTCTTC
CASSLALRKYNEQFF
>TRBD1|TRBJ1-4|.|TRBV11-2
TGTGCCAGCAGCAAAACTACTAGACAGGGCTTTAATGAAAAACTGTTTTTT
CASSKTTRQGFNEKLFF
>.|TRBJ1-2|.|TRBV27
TGTGCCAGCAGTCCATTGCCGGAGATTTATGCCTATGGCTACACCTTC
CASSPLPEIYAYGYTF
>TRBD1|TRBJ1-2|.|TRBV6-5
TGTGCCAGCAGTTACATGGACAGGGACTATGGCTACACCTTC
CASSYMDRDYGYTF
>.|TRBJ2-5|.|TRBV7-3
TGTGCCAGCAGCTTGATCAACGGGGGGACCCAGTACTTC
CASSLINGGTQYF
>.|TRBJ2-2|few|TRBV11-2
TGTGCCAGCAGAGCCTTCGGGCGGGAGAACACCGGGGAGCTGTTTTTT
CASRAFGRENTGELFF
>TRBD2|TRBJ2-1|.|TRBV27
TGTGCCAGCAGTTCATGGGGTAGGCGGGAGCCCCGGGGTGAGCAGTTCTTC
CASSSWGRREPRGEQFF
>TRBD2|TRBJ2-5|.|TRBV5-1
TGCGCCAGCAGCCTTGGGGGGGGCCAAGAGACCCAGTACTTC
CASSLGGGQETQYF
>TRBD1|TRBJ2-3|.|TRBV19
TGTGCCAGTAGTACCGGGACAGGGACGGCAGATACGCAGTATTTT
CASSTGTGTADTQYF
>TRBD1|TRBJ1-1|few|TRBV29-1
TGCAGCGTAGGTTCAGGACAGGATGGCACTGAAGCTTTCTTT
CSVGSGQDGTEAFF
>.|TRBJ2-5|.|TRBV4-1
TGCGCCAGCAGCCGTTCGGAGACCCAGTACTTC
CASSRSETQYF
>.|TRBJ1-1|few|TRBV19
TGTGCCAGTAGTACCCCAGGGATCGACACTGAAGCTTTCTTT
CASSTPGIDTEAFF
>.|TRBJ1-5|few|TRBV30
TGTGCCTGGAGTGTACCCCTTCCGGGTCTTAAGAATCAGCCCCAGCATTTT
CAWSVPLPGLKNQPQHF
>.|TRBJ1-1|.|TRBV7-2
TGTGCCAGCAGCCTATTCAGGGGTGAAGCTTTCTTT
CASSLFRGEAFF
>TRBD2|TRBJ2-2|once|TRBV9
TGTGCCAGCAGCGTAAGGACTAGCGGGAACACCGGGGAGCTGTTTTTT
CASSVRTSGNTGELFF
>.|TRBJ2-1|.|TRBV28
TGTGCCAGCAGTTTGGTTAGCGGAATCTACAATGAGCAGTTCTTC
CASSLVSGIYNEQFF
>.|TRBJ1-2|few|TRBV4-2
TGTGCCAGCAGCCAACACCAGACAGCCTATGGCTACACCTTC
CASSQHQTAYGYTF
>.|TRBJ1-1|few|TRBV5-1
TGCGCCAGCAGCTTCGGCCGGGGGAACACTGAAGCTTTCTTT
CASSFGRGNTEAFF
>.|TRBJ1-5|few|TRBV30
TGTGCCTGGAGTAGGGGCAGGGGCAATCAGCCCCAGCATTTT
CAWSRGRGNQPQHF
>.|TRBJ1-1|.|TRBV27
TGTGCCAGCAGTTTAGTACAGGGCACGAACACTGAAGCTTTCTTT
CASSLVQGTNTEAFF
>.|TRBJ2-7|few|TRBV5-1
TGCGCCAGCACCAAAGAGGGTCTTGCGGGTGCCGCCTACGAGCAGTACTTC
CASTKEGLAGAAYEQYF
>TRBD1|TRBJ2-1|.|TRBV19
TGTGCCAGTAATAAGGGACAGGACGACAATGAGCAGTTCTTC
CASNKGQDDNEQFF
>TRBD1|TRBJ1-5|.|TRBV4-2
TGTGCCAGCAGCCAAGTCGGGACAGGGCCTAGCAATCAGCCCCAGCATTTT
CASSQVGTGPSNQPQHF
>TRBD1|TRBJ1-6|.|TRBV27
TGTGCCAGCAGTTTATCACAGGGGGGCCTCCACTTT
CASSLSQGGLHF
>.|TRBJ2-3|.|TRBV5-1
TGCGCCAGCAGCTTGGCCCAGGGCACCCCAGGGTTTACAGATACGCAGTATTTT
CASSLAQGTPGFTDTQYF
>TRBD1|TRBJ2-3|.|TRBV5-1
TGCGCCAGCAGCTTGGCCGCTCCGGGACAGGGGTACGCAGATACGCAGTATTTT
CASSLAAPGQGYADTQYF
>.|TRBJ2-7|.|TRBV4-1
TGCGCCAGCAGCCAAGAGGTGGGACTCAACTCCTACGAGCAGTACTTC
CASSQEVGLNSYEQYF
>.|TRBJ2-7|.|TRBV7-9
TGTGCCAGCAGCTTACCCGAGGACACACAGCAGTACTTC
CASSLPEDTQQYF
>.|TRBJ2-7|.|TRBV13
TGTGCCAGCAGCTCGATAACCTACTTAAAGGATCCACGGAGTGGCGAGCAGTACTTC
CASSSITYLKDPRSGEQYF
>TRBD2|TRBJ2-1|.|TRBV10-3
TGTGCCATCAGTGTGGGGACTAGCGGGAAGACATCCTACAATGAGCAGTTCTTC
CAISVGTSGKTSYNEQFF
>.|TRBJ2-7|.|TRBV11-1
TGTGCCAGCAGCTTAAGGTCATCCGGAACGGGGGAGCAGTACTTC
CASSLRSSGTGEQYF
>.|TRBJ2-7|.|TRBV6-5
TGTGCCAGCAGTTACCTAGCGAGCTCCTACGAGCAGTACTTC
CASSYLASSYEQYF
>.|TRBJ2-2|.|TRBV10-1
TGCGCCAGCAGTGAGAAACGGTACACCGGGGAGCTGTTTTTT
CASSEKRYTGELFF
>.|TRBJ2-3|.|TRBV5-1
TGCGCCAGCAGCTTGGCCGGTACAGGGTATAAAACAGATACGCAGTATTTT
CASSLAGTGYKTDTQYF
>.|TRBJ2-2|few|TRBV11-3
TGTGCCAGCAGCTCTACTCGGGCCGGGGAGCTGTTTTTT
CASSSTRAGELFF
>.|TRBJ2-3|.|TRBV19
TGTGCCAGTAGTATGGTAGGGGATGGCACAGATACGCAGTATTTT
CASSMVGDGTDTQYF
>.|TRBJ2-7|.|TRBV14
TGTGCCAGCAGCCAAGATACACAGGCAAGCTACGAGCAGTACTTC
CASSQDTQASYEQYF
>.|TRBJ2-2|.|TRBV4-1
TGCGCCAGCAGCCTCCCCCGGGGCACCGGGGAGCTGTTTTTT
CASSLPRGTGELFF
>TRBD2|TRBJ2-1|few|TRBV28
TGTGCCAGCAGCGCCGGACTAGCGGGAGGGTTCGATGAGCAGTTCTTC
CASSAGLAGGFDEQFF
>.|TRBJ2-5|.|TRBV19
TGTGCCAGTAGTACCACAGGGCCGGAGACCCAGTACTTC
CASSTTGPETQYF
>.|TRBJ2-2|.|TRBV7-2
TGTGCCAGCAGCTTAGGCGTGGGGGAGCTGTTTTTT
CASSLGVGELFF
>TRBD1|TRBJ2-7|.|TRBV28
TGTGCCAGCAGTTTTCCATTTCCTAGGACAGGTGGGGTGGGGCAGTACTTC
CASSFPFPRTGGVGQYF
>.|TRBJ2-1|.|TRBV7-8
TGTGCCAGCAGCCGCCCCGAGGAAAGGATTTTAGGCAATGAGCAGTTCTTC
CASSRPEERILGNEQFF
>TRBD1|TRBJ1-1|few|TRBV6-4
TGTGCCAGCAGCCGGACAGGGAACACTGAAGCTTTCTTT
CASSRTGNTEAFF
>TRBD1|TRBJ2-2|.|TRBV18
TGTGCCAGCTCAGGACAGGGGGCCGCCGGGGAGCTGTTTTTT
CASSGQGAAGELFF
>TRBD1|TRBJ1-4|.|TRBV2
TGTGCCAGCAAACAGGGGATCCTTAATGAAAAACTGTTTTTT
CASKQGILNEKLFF
>.|TRBJ1-4|.|TRBV25-1
TGTGCCAGCAGTGAAACCCCAGGGGATAAGGCTAATGAAAAACTGTTTTTT
CASSETPGDKANEKLFF
>TRBD2|TRBJ2-2|.|TRBV27
TGTGCCAGCAGTCCGCTAGCGGTTACCGGGGAGCTGTTTTTT
CASSPLAVTGELFF